The 6 T cell receptor beta chains presented below share a single source sample, sequenced in a study of T cell clonality in common variable immunodeficiency. Findings and limits, study-wide: Fewer deletions and N-nucleotide insertions were reportedly seen in common variable immunodeficiency TCR beta sequences.

The method was immunoSEQ multiplex PCR; TCRdb's version includes in-frame clones alone and lacks a portion of them. The sample lists approximately 35,000 clones, none appearing once, the ten largest making up roughly 6.7%. Antigen specificity for these receptors is unknown. The sample taken for sequencing was peripheral blood mononuclear cells. Receptors were obtained from a human donor with common variable immunodeficiency.

This clone was observed a handful of times. Sequencing ends 3 residues short of the CDR3 end; the germline J gene provides the rest. The chain has TRBV18 and TRBJ2-7, with a weak D call TRBD1 (6 bases). The length of the CDR3 is 15 residues. Trimming took off 1 base at V and 2 bases at J, with 12 bases between the two ends. Germline V gives CDR1 KGHSH, CDR2 LQKENI. The covered CDR3 bases are TGTGCCAGCTCACCACGTCGGGACACAGCCTACGAG. Translation: CASSPRRDTAYE. The entire CDR3 is CASSPRRDTAYEQYF.

This clone was observed a few times. With the read ending 3 residues before the CDR3 end, the germline J gene is used to fill in that end. The rearrangement uses TRBV7-9 and TRBJ2-1; D possibly corresponds to TRBD2 (6 bases). The V gene's germline CDR1 is SEHNR and CDR2 FQNEAQ (reference sequence). Trimming stripped 9 bases from V and 7 bases from J, with 16 bases between. This CDR3 region has 13 residues. The CDR3 sequence is CARWWGGVNEQFF. The covered CDR3 bases are TGTGCCAGGTGGTGGGGCGGGGTAAATGAG.

This clone appeared many times. The read terminates 3 residues ahead of where the CDR3 ends, so the germline J gene completes it. This rearrangement joins TRBV6-2 or TRBV6-3 to TRBJ2-7, with a possible D match to TRBD1 (6 bases). The CDR3 is 15 amino acids. The V gene lost 5 bases and the J gene lost 3 bases, with 17 bases spanning the gap. Germline loops: CDR1 MNHEY, CDR2 SVGEGT. This CDR3 reads CASSDYRGQSYEQYF. CDR3 DNA, as far as it was read: TGTGCCAGCAGTGACTACCGAGGACAGAGCTACGAG.

This clone was detected ten times or more. The read gets to within 3 residues of the CDR3 end, and the germline J gene fills in the rest. J is TRBJ2-1 and V is TRBV30, with a weak D call TRBD1 (5 bases). This CDR3 is 11 amino acids long. Trimming left V 4 bases short and J 7 bases short, with 8 bases between. CDR1 and CDR2 (germline): GTSNPN, SVGIG (reference sequence). The covered CDR3 bases are TGTGCCTGGACAGGGCAGAATGAG. The encoded protein is CAWTGQNE. The entire CDR3 protein is CAWTGQNEQFF. Supplemented by reference TRBV30 and TRBJ2-1, the full variable domain reads SQTIHQWPATLVQPVGSPLSLECTVEGTSNPNLYWYRQAAGRGLQLLFYSVGIGQISSEVPQNLSASRPQDRQFILSSKKLLLSDSGFYLCAWTGQNEQFFGPGTRLTVL.

This clone was detected many times. With the read ending 3 residues before the CDR3 end, the germline J gene is used to fill in that end. The chain recombines TRBV9 with TRBJ2-7, with a weak D call TRBD1 (5 bases). V shed 4 bases and J shed 6 bases, with 23 bases lying between them. The CDR3 has 16 amino acids. Germline V gene sequence: CDR1 SGDLS, CDR2 YYNGEE. CDR3 in amino acids: CASSSHGAKLKGEQYF. CDR3 DNA (partial): TGTGCCAGCAGCTCCCATGGGGCAAAATTAAAGGGCGAG. The complete variable domain, with remaining parts taken from reference TRBV9 and TRBJ2-7, reads DSGVTQTPKHLITATGQRVTLRCSPRSGDLSVYWYQQSLDQGLQFLIQYYNGEERAKGNILERFSAQQFPDLHSELNLSSLELGDSALYFCASSSHGAKLKGEQYFGPGTRLTVT.

This clone has a count of ten or more. The read is 3 residues too short to cover the CDR3 end, so that end is filled in from the germline J gene. V is TRBV11-2 and J is TRBJ2-3; the match to TRBD2 covers 9 bases. The V gene end was trimmed by 1 base and the J gene end by 4 bases; junction bases not matched to a gene: 3. The CDR3 runs to 15 residues. From germline, CDR1 is SGHAT and CDR2 FQNNGV. The CDR3 is CASSLGGRVADTQYF. CDR3 DNA (partial): TGTGCCAGCAGCTTAGGCGGGAGGGTCGCAGATACG.